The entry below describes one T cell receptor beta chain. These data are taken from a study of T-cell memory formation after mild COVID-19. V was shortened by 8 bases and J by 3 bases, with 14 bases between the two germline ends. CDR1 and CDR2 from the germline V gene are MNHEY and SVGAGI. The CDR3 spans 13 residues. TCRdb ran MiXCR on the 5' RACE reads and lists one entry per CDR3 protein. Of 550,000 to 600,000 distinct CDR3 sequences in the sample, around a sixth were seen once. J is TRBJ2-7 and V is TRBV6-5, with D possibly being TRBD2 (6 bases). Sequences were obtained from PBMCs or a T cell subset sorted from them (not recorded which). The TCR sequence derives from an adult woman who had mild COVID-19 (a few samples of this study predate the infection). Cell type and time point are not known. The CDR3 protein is CASFGGAGYEQYF. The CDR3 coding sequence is TGTGCCAGCTTCGGTGGAGCGGGCTACGAGCAGTACTTC.